The following is a T cell receptor (beta chain) sequence with its context. Its matching antigen is unknown. Clones were read by immunoSEQ multiplex PCR, and TCRdb kept only the in-frame ones, dropping some. The sample shows about 82,000 clones, 88% of them seen only once. This sample is drawn from a study of OX40 agonist ivuxolimab in advanced cancers. Across the whole study: Participants averaged approximately 65 years of age (range 23 to 79) and were approximately 81% male. General observations from the study: CD4+ and CD8+ T cells in blood underwent clonal expansion by week 6 at 0.1 to 3.0 mg/kg. No determination was made of the antigen specificity of the expanded peripheral T cells.

J gave up 5 bases and V 0 bases, and 7 bases lay outside the gene matches. Germline V gene data show CDR1 as SGHTA and CDR2 as FQGNSA. The CDR3 consists of 17 residues. Sequencing was performed on CD4+ or CD8+ T cells sorted from blood, taken in a trial of the OX40 agonist ivuxolimab. This TCR derives from an adult with an advanced solid tumor such as melanoma, head and neck, liver or kidney cancer. This chain connects TRBV7-2 to TRBJ2-5; TRBD2 aligns across 12 bases. The CDR3 region has the DNA TGTGCCAGCAGCTTAGCTCCGACTAGCGGGGGCCGGGAGACCCAGTACTTC. Its translation is CASSLAPTSGGRETQYF.